Listed below are T cell receptor beta chains from one sample, sequenced in a study of graft-versus-host responses after intestinal transplantation. TCRdb's copy holds only in-frame clones and misses some; the assay was immunoSEQ multiplex PCR. The sample shows 8,500 to 11,000 clones, 36% of them seen only once. Sequencing was performed on alloreactive CD8+ T cells from a mixed lymphocyte reaction culture, taken before intestinal transplant. The receptor set was obtained from a human patient who received an intestinal transplant. Both conserved end residues are part of each CDR3. Fields, in order: V gene, D gene, clone size, J gene, CDR3 protein, CDR3 DNA. D genes are given only for firm matches. Size tells how often a clone was seen (once, few, many) or the class of an expanded clone, and some rows leave it out.

TRBV29-1	TRBD2	.	TRBJ2-7	CSVFGGSSYEQYF	TGCAGCGTTTTCGGCGGGAGCTCCTACGAGCAGTACTTC
TRBV6-5	.	few	TRBJ1-4	CASSRTRSPPEKLFF	TGTGCCAGCAGTAGAACCCGGTCACCCCCTGAAAAACTGTTTTTT
TRBV29-1	TRBD2	few	TRBJ2-1	CSVEKIGAGYNEQFF	TGCAGCGTTGAAAAAATCGGAGCGGGGTACAATGAGCAGTTCTTC
TRBV28	TRBD2	few	TRBJ2-3	CASSLQRGALLRDTQYF	TGTGCCAGCAGTTTACAGCGGGGGGCCTTGCTCAGAGATACGCAGTATTTT
TRBV5-1	.	.	TRBJ1-1	CASSAGGMNTEAFF	TGCGCCAGCAGCGCGGGGGGAATGAACACTGAAGCTTTCTTT
TRBV6-1	TRBD1	few	TRBJ1-1	CASSPADRHATEAFF	TGTGCCAGCAGTCCCGCGGACAGGCACGCCACTGAAGCTTTCTTT
TRBV9	TRBD1	.	TRBJ2-1	CASSVGGDSSYNEQFF	TGTGCCAGCAGCGTAGGAGGGGACAGCTCCTACAATGAGCAGTTCTTC
TRBV7-9	TRBD1	few	TRBJ1-3	CASRVTGSGNTIYF	TGTGCCAGCAGAGTGACAGGGTCTGGAAACACCATATATTTT
TRBV29-1	TRBD1	few	TRBJ2-1	CSVSGTGVTYNEQFF	TGCAGCGTTTCCGGGACAGGGGTCACCTACAATGAGCAGTTCTTC
TRBV6-5	TRBD2	few	TRBJ2-5	CASNIAGMGETQYF	TGTGCCAGCAATATAGCGGGGATGGGAGAGACCCAGTACTTC
TRBV5-6	.	.	TRBJ2-1	CASGWGWSAENGNEQFF	TGTGCCAGCGGATGGGGTTGGTCAGCGGAGAACGGGAATGAGCAGTTCTTC
TRBV19	TRBD2	few	TRBJ2-3	CASSIGLAALTDTQYF	TGTGCCAGTAGTATCGGGCTAGCGGCCCTCACGGATACGCAGTATTTT
TRBV4-1	TRBD1	medium-sized	TRBJ2-5	CASSHPDRGLEETQYF	TGCGCCAGCAGCCATCCCGACAGGGGGCTGGAAGAGACCCAGTACTTC
TRBV10-2	.	medium-sized	TRBJ2-7	CASTDGTPRTYEQYF	TGCGCCAGCACCGACGGGACACCAAGGACCTACGAGCAGTACTTC
TRBV7-8	.	.	TRBJ2-7	CASSLGQDYEQYF	TGTGCCAGCAGCTTAGGGCAGGACTACGAGCAGTACTTC
TRBV7-9	TRBD1	.	TRBJ2-3	CASSSGQGAGLGTDTQYF	TGTGCCAGCAGCTCGGGACAGGGAGCGGGATTAGGCACAGATACGCAGTATTTT
TRBV14	.	few	TRBJ1-1	CASSQGEAPEAFF	TGTGCCAGCAGCCAAGGAGAGGCCCCTGAAGCTTTCTTT
TRBV15	TRBD1	few	TRBJ1-5	CATSRDRGLGQPQHF	TGTGCCACCAGCAGAGACAGGGGGCTGGGTCAGCCCCAGCATTTT
TRBV6-5	.	.	TRBJ1-2	CASSYSMAQWGYTF	TGTGCCAGCAGTTACTCGATGGCCCAGTGGGGCTACACCTTC
TRBV2	TRBD1	.	TRBJ2-2	CASSVLGVGTGGNTGELFF	TGTGCCAGCAGTGTATTGGGCGTCGGGACAGGGGGCAACACCGGGGAGCTGTTTTTT
TRBV4-2	.	.	TRBJ2-1	CASSQYRADNEQFF	TGTGCCAGCAGCCAATACAGGGCCGACAATGAGCAGTTCTTC
TRBV30	.	.	TRBJ2-3	CAWNRIIADTQYF	TGTGCCTGGAATCGTATTATAGCAGATACGCAGTATTTT
TRBV9	.	medium-sized	TRBJ2-1	CASSVGGSGHLGGEQFF	TGTGCCAGCAGCGTAGGGGGTAGCGGGCATTTAGGGGGTGAGCAGTTCTTC
TRBV6-6	.	.	TRBJ2-5	CASSYSRLAGQETQYF	TGTGCCAGCAGTTACTCGCGCCTAGCAGGCCAAGAGACCCAGTACTTC
TRBV19	TRBD2	few	TRBJ2-7	CAHGGEGGLYF	TGTGCCCACGGGGGGGAGGGTGGATTGTACTTC
TRBV19	.	.	TRBJ1-2	CASSARVSSYGYTF	TGTGCCAGTAGTGCCAGGGTCTCGAGCTATGGCTACACCTTC
TRBV19	.	few	TRBJ2-7	CASSIVHSFYEQYF	TGTGCCAGTAGTATAGTTCACTCATTTTACGAGCAGTACTTC
TRBV7-9	TRBD1	.	TRBJ1-1	CASSALGQGRWNTEAFF	TGTGCCAGCAGCGCCCTCGGACAGGGGCGTTGGAACACTGAAGCTTTCTTT
TRBV7-8	.	few	TRBJ2-7	CASSLEVRGHEQYF	TGTGCCAGCAGCTTAGAGGTCAGGGGCCACGAGCAGTACTTC
TRBV9	.	medium-sized	TRBJ1-5	CASSDRDNGEPQHF	TGTGCCAGCAGCGACCGGGACAACGGTGAGCCCCAGCATTTT
TRBV7-3	TRBD2	few	TRBJ2-1	CASSTGLGAEQFF	TGTGCCAGCAGCACGGGACTAGGTGCTGAGCAGTTCTTC
TRBV2	.	.	TRBJ1-3	CARETHRASGNTIYF	TGTGCCAGGGAAACCCACAGGGCCTCTGGAAACACCATATATTTT
TRBV7-7	TRBD2	few	TRBJ2-2	CASSYATSGSPPGELFF	TGTGCTAGCAGTTATGCTACTAGCGGGAGCCCCCCCGGGGAGCTGTTTTTT
TRBV13	TRBD1	.	TRBJ2-1	CASSLDRGRGQFF	TGTGCCAGCAGCTTAGACAGGGGTCGTGGGCAGTTCTTC
TRBV19	.	.	TRBJ1-5	CARRHGIGYQPQHF	TGTGCCAGACGTCATGGTATCGGTTACCAGCCCCAGCATTTT
TRBV5-4	TRBD2	.	TRBJ2-1	CASSIAPGLESPTYNEQFF	TGTGCCAGCAGCATTGCACCGGGACTAGAAAGCCCTACCTACAATGAGCAGTTCTTC
TRBV7-9	TRBD1	.	TRBJ2-1	CASSSRQGSYNEQFF	TGTGCCAGCAGCTCCAGACAGGGGTCCTACAATGAGCAGTTCTTC
TRBV7-8	.	.	TRBJ2-2	CASSPRHLNTGELFF	TGTGCCAGCAGCCCACGACATCTAAACACCGGGGAGCTGTTTTTT
TRBV30	.	few	TRBJ2-1	CAWSGTRLLFYNEQFF	TGTGCCTGGAGTGGAACGAGGCTCCTCTTCTACAATGAGCAGTTCTTC
TRBV15	.	medium-sized	TRBJ1-3	CATSRDRGSGNTIYF	TGTGCCACCAGCAGAGATCGGGGATCTGGAAACACCATATATTTT
TRBV10-3	TRBD1	.	TRBJ1-6	CAIRPQGWRNSPLHF	TGTGCCATCAGGCCACAGGGGTGGCGTAATTCACCCCTCCACTTT